This T cell receptor (beta chain) was retrieved from a study of T cell changes during pregnancy in multiple sclerosis. The method was immunoSEQ multiplex PCR; TCRdb's version includes in-frame clones alone and lacks a portion of them. Of over 50,000 clones in the sample, around nine tenths were seen once. The sequenced material came from peripheral blood from another person, used as feeder cells. The source of this sequence is a human donor whose cells served as feeder cells for cultures in a pregnancy study.

The CDR3 bases are TGTGCCTGGATGGAGGAGTATGGCTACACCTTC. It translates to CAWMEEYGYTF. The rearrangement links TRBV30 to TRBJ1-2; D is uncertain. V was trimmed by 4 bases and J by 5 bases, leaving 8 bases between them. Germline CDR1 and CDR2: GTSNPN and SVGIG (reference sequence). The CDR3 contains 11 residues.